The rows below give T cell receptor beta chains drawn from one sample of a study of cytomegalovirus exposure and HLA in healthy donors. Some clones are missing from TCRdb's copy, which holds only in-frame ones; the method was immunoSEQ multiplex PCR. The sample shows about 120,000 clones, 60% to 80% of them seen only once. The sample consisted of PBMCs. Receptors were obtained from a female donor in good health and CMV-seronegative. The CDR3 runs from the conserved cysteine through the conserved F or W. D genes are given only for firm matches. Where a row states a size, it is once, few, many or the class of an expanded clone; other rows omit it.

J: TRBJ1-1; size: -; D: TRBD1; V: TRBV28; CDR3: CASRGDRNTEAFF; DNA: TGTGCCAGCAGGGGGGACAGGAACACTGAAGCTTTCTTT
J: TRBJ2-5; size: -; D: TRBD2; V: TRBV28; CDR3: CASSLRLTSGSGETQYF; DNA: TGTGCCAGCAGTTTGCGCCTGACTAGCGGGAGTGGGGAGACCCAGTACTTC
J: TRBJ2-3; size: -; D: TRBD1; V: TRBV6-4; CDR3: CASSTGTGGTDTQYF; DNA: TGTGCCAGTTCGACCGGGACAGGGGGGACAGATACGCAGTATTTT
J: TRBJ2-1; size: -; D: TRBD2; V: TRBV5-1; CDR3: CASSLTRTSGTLSSYNEQFF; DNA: TGCGCCAGCAGCTTGACCCGGACTAGCGGGACCTTGAGCTCCTACAATGAGCAGTTCTTC
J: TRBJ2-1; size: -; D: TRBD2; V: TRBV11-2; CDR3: CASSQRELDNEQFF; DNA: TGTGCCAGCAGCCAGCGGGAGTTGGACAATGAGCAGTTCTTC
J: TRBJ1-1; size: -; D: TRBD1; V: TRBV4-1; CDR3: CASSPGQGPNTEAFF; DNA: TGCGCCAGCAGTCCGGGACAGGGGCCGAACACTGAAGCTTTCTTT
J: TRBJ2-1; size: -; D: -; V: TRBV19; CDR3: CASGEGFFNEQFF; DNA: TGTGCCAGTGGAGAGGGATTTTTCAATGAGCAGTTCTTC
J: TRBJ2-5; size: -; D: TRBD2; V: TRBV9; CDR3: CASSATGLPQETQYF; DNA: TGTGCCAGCAGCGCTACGGGACTACCCCAAGAGACCCAGTACTTC
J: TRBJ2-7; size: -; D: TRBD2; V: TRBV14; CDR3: CASSQDTSGRGEQYF; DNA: TGTGCCAGCAGCCAAGACACTAGCGGGAGGGGCGAGCAGTACTTC
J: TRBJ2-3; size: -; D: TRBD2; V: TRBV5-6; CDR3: CASSFLTSGTQGDTQYF; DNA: TGTGCCAGCAGCTTTCTAACTAGCGGGACCCAAGGGGATACGCAGTATTTT
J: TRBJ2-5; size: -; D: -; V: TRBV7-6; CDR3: CASSLAERETQYF; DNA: TGTGCCAGCAGCTTAGCGGAGCGAGAGACCCAGTACTTC
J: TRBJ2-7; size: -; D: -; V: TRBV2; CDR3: CASSEGGILSYEQYF; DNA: TGTGCCAGCAGTGAAGGCGGAATCCTCTCCTACGAGCAGTACTTC
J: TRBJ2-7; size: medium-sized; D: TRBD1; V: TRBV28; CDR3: CASKGTGYLATYEQYF; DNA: TGTGCCAGCAAGGGGACAGGGTATTTGGCGACCTACGAGCAGTACTTC
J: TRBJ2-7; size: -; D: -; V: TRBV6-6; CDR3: CASSYDRNSYEQYF; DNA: TGTGCCAGCAGTTACGACAGAAACTCCTACGAGCAGTACTTC
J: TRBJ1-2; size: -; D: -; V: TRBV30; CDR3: CAWSVSGRGGYTF; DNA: TGTGCCTGGAGTGTATCCGGGAGAGGAGGCTACACCTTC
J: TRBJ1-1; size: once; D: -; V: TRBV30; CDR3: CAWGLMNTEAFF; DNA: TGTGCCTGGGGACTGATGAACACTGAAGCTTTCTTT
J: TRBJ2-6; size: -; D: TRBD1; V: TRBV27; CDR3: CASSLEGAAGANVLTF; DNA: TGTGCCAGCAGTTTAGAGGGGGCCGCTGGGGCCAACGTCCTGACTTTC
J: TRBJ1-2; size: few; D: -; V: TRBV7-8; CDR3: CASSRQVSYGYTF; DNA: TGTGCCAGCAGCAGACAGGTCAGCTATGGCTACACCTTC
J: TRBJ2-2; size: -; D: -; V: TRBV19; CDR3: CASSIDWKQGYTGELFF; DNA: TGTGCCAGTAGTATAGATTGGAAACAGGGATACACCGGGGAGCTGTTTTTT
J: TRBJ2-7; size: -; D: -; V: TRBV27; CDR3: CASSTRDKTYEQYF; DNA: TGTGCCAGCAGCACCCGGGACAAGACCTACGAGCAGTACTTC
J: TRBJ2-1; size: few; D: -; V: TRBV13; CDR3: CASSSFRDFYNEQFF; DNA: TGTGCCAGCAGCTCATTCCGGGACTTCTACAATGAGCAGTTCTTC
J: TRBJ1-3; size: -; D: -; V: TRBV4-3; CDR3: CASSFSGNGNTIYF; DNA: TGCGCCAGCAGCTTCTCGGGGAACGGAAACACCATATATTTT
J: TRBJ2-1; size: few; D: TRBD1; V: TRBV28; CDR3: CASSLATGGWYNEQFF; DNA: TGTGCCAGCAGTTTGGCAACAGGGGGCTGGTACAATGAGCAGTTCTTC
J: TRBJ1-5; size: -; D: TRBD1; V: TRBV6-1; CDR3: CASSPTGLGQPQHF; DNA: TGTGCCAGCAGCCCGACAGGGCTAGGTCAGCCCCAGCATTTT
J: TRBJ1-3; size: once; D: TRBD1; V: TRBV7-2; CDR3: CASSLGGGQIYSGNTIYF; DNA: TGTGCCAGCAGCTTAGGTGGGGGACAGATCTACTCTGGAAACACCATATATTTT
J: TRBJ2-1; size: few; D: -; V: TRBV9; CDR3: CASSGGGAGEQFF; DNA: TGTGCCAGCAGCGGAGGGGGGGCAGGTGAGCAGTTCTTC
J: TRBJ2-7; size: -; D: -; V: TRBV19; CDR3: CASSISGASYEQYF; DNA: TGTGCCAGTAGTATTTCAGGGGCGTCCTACGAGCAGTACTTC
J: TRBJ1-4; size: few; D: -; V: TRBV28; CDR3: CASSLSLGGIQEKLFF; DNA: TGTGCCAGCAGTTTATCGTTGGGAGGGATTCAAGAAAAACTGTTTTTT
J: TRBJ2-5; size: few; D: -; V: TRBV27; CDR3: CASRSLAQETQYF; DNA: TGTGCCAGCAGGTCATTAGCCCAAGAGACCCAGTACTTC
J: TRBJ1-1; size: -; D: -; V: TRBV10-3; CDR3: CAITPRGSDTEAFF; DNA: TGTGCCATCACCCCTCGGGGGTCGGACACTGAAGCTTTCTTT
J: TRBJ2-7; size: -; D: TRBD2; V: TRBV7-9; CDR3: CASSLGAGEGYEQYF; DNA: TGTGCCAGCAGCTTAGGAGCGGGAGAGGGCTACGAGCAGTACTTC
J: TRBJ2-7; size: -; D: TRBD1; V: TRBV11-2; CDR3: CASSLDRGYEQYF; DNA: TGTGCCAGCAGCTTGGACAGGGGTTACGAGCAGTACTTC
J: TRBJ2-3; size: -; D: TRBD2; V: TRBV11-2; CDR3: CASSSGLAGSTDTQYF; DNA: TGTGCCAGCAGCTCGGGACTAGCGGGTAGCACAGATACGCAGTATTTT
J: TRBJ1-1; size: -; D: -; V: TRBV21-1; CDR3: CASSKVARVNTEAFF; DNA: TGTGCCAGCAGCAAAGTAGCCAGGGTGAACACTGAAGCTTTCTTT
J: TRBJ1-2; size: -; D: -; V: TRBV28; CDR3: CASSFPDSIGGYTF; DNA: TGTGCCAGCAGTTTCCCAGACTCTATCGGGGGCTACACCTTC
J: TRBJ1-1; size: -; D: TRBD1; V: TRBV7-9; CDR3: CASSPTGGSTEAFF; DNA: TGTGCCAGCAGCCCTACAGGGGGAAGCACTGAAGCTTTCTTT
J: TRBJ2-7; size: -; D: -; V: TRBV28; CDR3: CASSLPDSYEQYF; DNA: TGTGCCAGCAGTTTACCAGACTCCTACGAGCAGTACTTC
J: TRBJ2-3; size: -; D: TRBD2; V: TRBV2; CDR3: CASSELPSTSGGTDTQYF; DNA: TGTGCCAGCAGTGAACTCCCTTCAACTAGCGGCGGCACAGATACGCAGTATTTT
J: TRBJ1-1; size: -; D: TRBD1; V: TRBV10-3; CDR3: CAISESWTGSTEAFF; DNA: TGTGCCATCAGTGAGTCATGGACAGGGAGCACTGAAGCTTTCTTT
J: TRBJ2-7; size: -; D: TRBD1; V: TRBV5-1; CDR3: CASSPTNRGWEQYF; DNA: TGCGCCAGCAGCCCAACCAACAGGGGGTGGGAGCAGTACTTC
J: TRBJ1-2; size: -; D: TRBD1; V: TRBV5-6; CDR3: CASSRGTARKGYTF; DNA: TGTGCCAGCAGCCGTGGGACAGCCCGTAAGGGCTACACCTTC